These 8 T cell receptor gamma chains originate from one sample sequenced in a study of gamma delta lymphoproliferative disorders and STAT genes. Genomic DNA from isolated PBMCs served as the sequencing template. TCRdb re-called clones from the multiplex PCR reads via CATT. The data show 950 to 1,100 gamma-chain clones, with about 28% seen just once and less than 35% held by the top ten. Sequences were obtained from blood. The receptors were gathered from a human donor in good health.

This clone counts as large. CDR3: CATWLNLSNYYKKLF. CDR3 nucleotide sequence: TGTGCCACCTGGCTGAACCTATCGAATTATTATAAGAAACTCTTT. The chain combines TRGV8 with TRGJ1 or TRGJ2. As TCRdb names no J gene, one was assigned here on the basis of a DNA match to germline. Trimming at V came to 6 bases and at J to 0 bases, leaving 11 bases not matched to a gene. The CDR3 has 15 amino acids. The germline gives CDR1 VENAVY, CDR2 YDSYNSRV.

The chain is built from TRGV9 and TRGJP1. TCRdb lists no J gene, so it was determined here by aligning the DNA to germline. The J segment lost 4 bases and the V segment lost 0 bases, leaving 5 bases of the junction unmatched. This CDR3 region has 15 residues. Germline CDR1 is GITISATS and CDR2 is ISYDGTV (reference sequence). The CDR3 sequence is CALWEVPGTGWFKIF. The CDR3 DNA is TGTGCCTTGTGGGAGGTGCCGGGCACTGGTTGGTTCAAGATATTT.

This clone is labeled medium-sized. The V and J genes are TRGV8 and TRGJ1 or TRGJ2. The J gene is not listed in TCRdb, so it was assigned here from a DNA match to germline. The germline V gene encodes CDR1 VENAVY and CDR2 YDSYNSRV. The CDR3 covers 11 residues. Trimming removed 0 bases from V and 7 bases from J; junction bases left unmatched: 0. The CDR3 loop reads CATWDRYKKLF. The CDR3, as DNA: TGTGCCACCTGGGATAGGTATAAGAAACTCTTT.

Relative to its sample, this clone is large. The chain is built from TRGV4 and TRGJP1. The J gene, not given by TCRdb, was assigned here from a germline match of the nucleotide sequence. This CDR3 is 13 amino acids long. V trimming: 0 bases; J trimming: 10 bases; junction bases outside the gene matches: 5. Germline V lookup: CDR1 EGSTGY, CDR2 YDSYTSSV. As DNA, the CDR3 is TGTGCCACCTGGGATGGGCCTGTTTGGTTCAAGATATTT. The encoded protein is CATWDGPVWFKIF.

This clone is categorized as medium-sized. The rearrangement uses TRGV9 and TRGJP. Here the J gene was assigned by germline matching of the DNA, as TCRdb has none. The CDR3 covers 16 residues. V lost 0 bases to trimming and J lost 6 bases; unmatched junction nucleotides: 2. The germline V gene encodes CDR1 GITISATS and CDR2 ISYDGTV (reference sequence). Here the CDR3 reads CALWEVGELGKKIKVF. CDR3 nucleotides: TGTGCCTTGTGGGAGGTGGGAGAGTTGGGCAAAAAAATCAAGGTATTT.

This clone is labeled medium-sized (0.01 to 0.1%). The genes are TRGV9 and TRGJP. TCRdb gives no J gene; it was assigned here by matching the DNA to germline. The CDR3 has 19 residues. V lost 4 bases, J lost 2 bases, and 11 bases stayed unmatched. In germline, CDR1 is GITISATS, CDR2 ISYDGTV (reference sequence). CDR3 residues: CALWDTTTWQELGKKIKVF. The CDR3, as DNA: TGTGCCTTGTGGGATACGACCACCTGGCAAGAGTTGGGCAAAAAAATCAAGGTATTT.

Judged by abundance, this clone is large. V gene TRGV4 combines with J gene TRGJ1 or TRGJ2. TCRdb lists no J gene, so it was determined here by aligning the DNA to germline. V lost 5 bases to trimming and J lost 3 bases; unmatched junction nucleotides: 4. CDR3 size: 12 residues. Germline V gene data show CDR1 as EGSTGY and CDR2 as YDSYTSSV. The CDR3 spells CATWGAYYKKLF. The CDR3 DNA sequence: TGTGCCACCTGGGGCGCTTATTATAAGAAACTCTTT.

This clone is medium-sized (0.01 to 0.1%). The V and J genes are TRGV9 and TRGJ1 or TRGJ2. Here the J gene came from matching the DNA to germline, since TCRdb omits it. V lost 0 bases and J lost 8; bases outside the gene matches: 4. Looked up from germline, CDR1 is GITISATS and CDR2 is ISYDGTV (reference sequence). The CDR3 extends over 12 amino acids. The CDR3, as DNA: TGTGCCTTGTGGGAGGTGGGGGATAAGAAACTCTTT. Translation gives CALWEVGDKKLF.